The rows below give T cell receptor beta chains drawn from one sample of a study of blood T cell repertoires in COVID-19. The method was immunoSEQ multiplex PCR; TCRdb's version includes in-frame clones alone and lacks a portion of them. The repertoire holds approximately 360,000 clones, with 85% to 90% as singletons. Sequenced sample: peripheral blood. All receptors come from a man aged 18 to 35 with active or convalescent COVID-19. The CDR3 runs from the conserved cysteine through the conserved F or W. D genes are given only for firm matches.

J gene: TRBJ1-6
CDR3 length: 17
V gene: TRBV28
D gene: TRBD1
CDR3 protein: CASSSLGTGLTNSPLHF

J gene: TRBJ2-2
CDR3 length: 14
V gene: TRBV7-9
D gene: -
CDR3 protein: CASSLGRVTGELFF

J gene: TRBJ2-5
CDR3 length: 16
V gene: TRBV27
D gene: TRBD2
CDR3 protein: CASTSGSGSTEETQYF

J gene: TRBJ2-7
CDR3 length: 15
V gene: TRBV24-1
D gene: TRBD1
CDR3 protein: CATSDSRQGTDEQYF

J gene: TRBJ2-2
CDR3 length: 16
V gene: TRBV7-3
D gene: TRBD2
CDR3 protein: CASSLILAANTGELFF

J gene: TRBJ2-3
CDR3 length: 15
V gene: TRBV11-3
D gene: -
CDR3 protein: CASSSQTGDTDTQYF

J gene: TRBJ1-4
CDR3 length: 16
V gene: TRBV7-9
D gene: -
CDR3 protein: CASSPTRGGGNEKLFF

J gene: TRBJ1-3
CDR3 length: 16
V gene: TRBV7-2
D gene: TRBD1
CDR3 protein: CASSSGQGIFGNTIYF

J gene: TRBJ2-7
CDR3 length: 14
V gene: TRBV18
D gene: -
CDR3 protein: CASSPSTGSYEQYF

J gene: TRBJ2-7
CDR3 length: 12
V gene: TRBV5-1
D gene: TRBD1
CDR3 protein: CASSRTGVEQYF

J gene: TRBJ1-2
CDR3 length: 14
V gene: TRBV5-1
D gene: -
CDR3 protein: CASSLLPTDYGYTF

J gene: TRBJ2-3
CDR3 length: 15
V gene: TRBV28
D gene: -
CDR3 protein: CASSLGERATDTQYF

J gene: TRBJ2-1
CDR3 length: 13
V gene: TRBV27
D gene: TRBD2
CDR3 protein: CASSLGLANEQFF

J gene: TRBJ1-2
CDR3 length: 14
V gene: TRBV10-3
D gene: TRBD1
CDR3 protein: CAISLGTGVGGYTF

J gene: TRBJ2-1
CDR3 length: 15
V gene: TRBV7-6
D gene: TRBD2
CDR3 protein: CASSLLLAGENEQFF

J gene: TRBJ2-3
CDR3 length: 14
V gene: TRBV11-3
D gene: -
CDR3 protein: CASSLGIRTDTQYF

J gene: TRBJ1-5
CDR3 length: 14
V gene: TRBV28
D gene: -
CDR3 protein: CASSFEGARQPQHF

J gene: TRBJ2-7
CDR3 length: 16
V gene: TRBV9
D gene: TRBD2
CDR3 protein: CASSVAPVGTKYEQYF

J gene: TRBJ1-4
CDR3 length: 15
V gene: TRBV5-1
D gene: -
CDR3 protein: CASSYDMPSNEKLFF

J gene: TRBJ2-3
CDR3 length: 14
V gene: TRBV6-5
D gene: -
CDR3 protein: CASTAGTTRDTQYF

J gene: TRBJ2-1
CDR3 length: 17
V gene: TRBV9
D gene: TRBD2
CDR3 protein: CASSIGLAGILRDEQFF

J gene: TRBJ2-1
CDR3 length: 13
V gene: TRBV19
D gene: -
CDR3 protein: CASSMALSGEQFF